A single sample is the source of the 2 T cell receptor beta chains below, sequenced in a study of shared clonotypes between healthy human individuals (dated by TCRdb to 2020 to 2021). CD8 naive samples consisted of CD45RO-negative cells that were positively selected for CCR7, yielding a CD45RA+CCR7+ population without TemRA cells. Receptor libraries were prepared by the immunoSEQ multiplex PCR assay. As stored in TCRdb, this immuneACCESS dataset retains in-frame rearrangements with V and J assigned. A fraction of the clones does not appear; measured against another copy, unresolved V genes explain less than half of the discrepancy, and the remainder lacks a known reason. The sample table lists about 680,000 clones, 92% of them with a count of one. The ten largest clones add up to approximately 24% of the sample. Material: naive CD8+ T cells sorted from blood. According to the study, the label for this sample's cell subset or site signals: CD45RA+CCR7+. The receptors come from a man aged 25 to 40 in good health.

This clone was seen just once. The chain joins TRBV11-2 to TRBJ2-1; D remains unclear. Trimming took off 1 base at V and 5 bases at J, with 6 bases between the two ends. The CDR3 is made up of 13 amino acids. CDR1 is SGHAT, CDR2 FQNNGV, per germline. The CDR3 sequence is CASSLVTNNEQFF. The CDR3, as DNA: TGTGCCAGCAGCTTAGTTACGAACAATGAGCAGTTCTTC.

Comment on this clone: Other DNA sequences in this specimen translate into the identical CDR3. The chain carries TRBV11-2 and TRBJ2-7; D is unresolved. From germline, CDR1 is SGHAT and CDR2 FQNNGV. The V end was cut by 1 base, the J end by 0 bases, with 1 base between. CDR3 length equals 12 residues. The CDR3 DNA reads TGTGCCAGCAGCTTAGCCTCCTACGAGCAGTACTTC. This encodes CASSLASYEQYF.